A single T cell receptor beta chain is shown here with its context. Germline trimming cut 5 bases from V and 2 bases from J; bases unmatched to any gene: 9. The CDR3 consists of 16 residues. Germline loops: CDR1 SGHVS, CDR2 FQNEAQ. Using immunoSEQ multiplex PCR, the repertoire was profiled, and TCRdb retains in-frame clones only, with some absent. The sample has about 39,000 clones, around four fifths seen once. Documented time point: peripheral blood 6 weeks after treatment start. These data originate in a study of PD-L1 blockade in urothelial cancer. The chain links TRBV7-8 to TRBJ2-5; 9 bases fit TRBD1. The sequenced sample was PBMCs, obtained around atezolizumab (anti-PD-L1) treatment. The clonotype originates from a man aged 40-49 years with urothelial cancer. CDR3 amino acids: CASSRSGTGYQETQYF. DNA of the CDR3: TGTGCCAGCAGCCGGTCGGGGACAGGGTATCAAGAGACCCAGTACTTC.